The 15 T cell receptor beta chains below come from one sample, sequenced in a study of CD8 T cells in Susac syndrome. It was with random hexamers that roughly 0.45 to 1 ug RNA was reverse transcribed. TCRdb itself ran the immunoSEQ multiplex PCR reads through MiXCR, one entry per CDR3 protein. The table has some 300,000 distinct CDR3 sequences, roughly 85% seen once; the top ten hold 0.21%. Sequenced material: CD8+ T cells from PBMCs. The receptors here all came from a human donor with multiple sclerosis.

The chain has TRBV15 and TRBJ2-1; TRBD2 matches 7 bases. Germline V gives CDR1 LNHNV, CDR2 YYDKDF (reference sequence). CDR3 size: 14 residues. The V segment lost 3 bases and the J segment 8 bases; nucleotides outside the gene matches: 7. Here the CDR3 reads CATSRGEGDYEQFF. CDR3 coding DNA: TGTGCCACCAGCAGGGGGGAGGGTGACTATGAGCAGTTCTTC.

This clonotype was observed once. J is TRBJ1-2 and V is TRBV20-1; the D is unclear. The germline CDR1 and CDR2 sequences are DFQATT and SNEGSKA (reference sequence). The V gene lost 3 bases and the J gene lost 5 bases, with 13 bases spanning the gap. The CDR3 consists of 13 residues. The CDR3 protein is CSARKVVGYGYTF. The CDR3, as DNA: TGCAGTGCTAGGAAAGTTGTCGGATATGGCTACACCTTC.

V and J are TRBV7-3 and TRBJ2-5; D is unclear. V gave up 2 bases and J gave up 5 bases, with 18 bases separating them. Germline V gene data show CDR1 as SGHTA and CDR2 as FQGTGA. The CDR3 runs 16 residues. CDR3 DNA: TGTGCCAGCAGCTTAGGTCTATTCCCAGCCGGGGAGACCCAGTACTTC. Residues: CASSLGLFPAGETQYF.

The chain recombines TRBV30 with TRBJ2-7; no clear D. The V and J ends lost 0 bases and 3 bases respectively, with 15 bases between them. This CDR3 contains 15 residues. Germline V gene lookup returns CDR1 GTSNPN and CDR2 SVGIG (reference sequence). For the CDR3, the DNA is TGTGCCTGGAGTGTTCTTCGGCGAATTAACTACGAGCAGTACTTC. It encodes CAWSVLRRINYEQYF.

The chain has TRBV5-5 and TRBJ2-7, with no clear D. V dropped 2 bases and J dropped 1 base, with 13 bases sitting between them. CDR3 length equals 15 residues. In germline, CDR1 is SGHKS, CDR2 YYEKEE (reference sequence). CDR3 DNA: TGTGCCAGCAGCTTCGATTGGCCGGCGTCCTACGAGCAGTACTTC. It encodes CASSFDWPASYEQYF.

This chain links TRBV5-5 with TRBJ2-3; D call uncertain. Trimming stripped 1 base from V and 5 bases from J, with 14 bases between. CDR3 length: 15 amino acids. CDR1 is SGHKS, CDR2 YYEKEE, per germline (reference sequence). CDR3 DNA sequence: TGTGCCAGCAGCTTGCATGGACGGGCCCAAGATACGCAGTATTTT. Encoded protein: CASSLHGRAQDTQYF.

A few counts support this clonotype. The rearrangement uses TRBV29-1 and TRBJ2-4; 8 nucleotides agree with TRBD1. Germline CDR1 and CDR2: SQVTM and ANQGSEA. The V segment lost 4 bases and the J segment 0 bases; nucleotides outside the gene matches: 2. This CDR3 has 14 residues. CDR3 residues: CSVAGGEAKNIQYF. CDR3 bases: TGCAGCGTTGCAGGGGGCGAAGCCAAAAACATTCAGTACTTC.

V and J are TRBV9 and TRBJ1-1, with 11 bases aligning to TRBD1. The V gene end was trimmed by 4 bases and the J gene end by 4 bases; junction bases not matched to a gene: 9. The germline V gene has CDR1 SGDLS and CDR2 YYNGEE. CDR3 length: 16 amino acids. In DNA form, the CDR3 reads TGTGCCAGCAGCCCCGGGACAGGGGGGACGGGCACTGAAGCTTTCTTT. It yields the protein CASSPGTGGTGTEAFF.

Details on this clonotype: It is likely a read error, because the conserved phenylalanine at the end of the CDR3 is missing. V usage is TRBV12-3 or TRBV12-4 and J usage is TRBJ1-2; 8 bases are a match to TRBD1. CDR3 size: 13 residues. Unmatched junction bases numbered 5, after V lost 7 bases and J lost 4 bases. The CDR3 loop reads CASNAGGGYGYTV. CDR3 DNA sequence: TGTGCCAGCAATGCAGGGGGCGGCTATGGCTACACCGTC.

This chain connects TRBV18 to TRBJ1-5; the D gene is possibly TRBD1 (5 bases). The CDR3 runs 16 residues. Germline assignment: CDR1 KGHSH and CDR2 LQKENI. Trimming stripped 3 bases from V and 3 bases from J, with 15 bases between. CDR3 protein: CASSPAGTAYNQPQHF. Here the CDR3 DNA reads TGTGCCAGCTCACCGGCCGGGACGGCTTACAATCAGCCCCAGCATTTT.

This clonotype was detected only a few times. V and J are TRBV4-3 and TRBJ1-2; D perhaps matches TRBD1 (6 bases). V was trimmed by 1 base and J by 2 bases, leaving 8 bases between them. CDR1 and CDR2 from the germline V gene are LGHNA and YSLEER. This CDR3 has 14 residues. In DNA form, the CDR3 reads TGCGCCAGCAGCCAAGCAAGGGGGAACTATGGCTACACCTTC. It codes for CASSQARGNYGYTF.

The J gene is TRBJ2-1, the V gene TRBV24-1; 9 positions agree with TRBD2. The CDR3 runs 16 residues. J was trimmed by 1 base and V by 4 bases; bases with no gene match: 4. Germline V lookup: CDR1 KGHDR, CDR2 SFDVKD. CDR3 DNA sequence: TGTGCCACCAGTGACATGACTAGCGGATCCTACAATGAGCAGTTCTTC. As protein: CATSDMTSGSYNEQFF.

In this sample, this clonotype turned up a few times. The V and J genes are TRBV6-1 and TRBJ2-7; unclear D gene. Trimming pared 8 bases from V and 4 bases from J, leaving 15 bases between. The CDR3 covers 13 residues. CDR1 and CDR2 from the germline V gene are MNHNS and SASEGT. The CDR3 DNA follows: TGTGCCAGCGGGTGGGCGGCTGATTACGAGCAGTACTTC. Protein: CASGWAADYEQYF.

V gene TRBV13 combines with J gene TRBJ1-1; D gene unclear. The CDR3 runs to 12 residues. Germline V CDR1 and CDR2: PRHDT, FYEKMQ (reference sequence). V lost 1 base, J lost 7 bases, and 7 bases lay in between. The CDR3 coding sequence is TGTGCCAGCAGCTTAGTCGTGGGTGAAGCTTTCTTT. Translated, it gives CASSLVVGEAFF.

The chain carries TRBV20-1 and TRBJ1-1, with D possibly being TRBD1 (5 bases). The germline V gene encodes CDR1 DFQATT and CDR2 SNEGSKA (reference sequence). V lost 1 base to trimming and J lost 1 base, with 19 bases between them. CDR3 length: 17 residues. The CDR3 loop reads CSARVGQNRGPNTEAFF. The CDR3 DNA follows: TGCAGTGCTAGAGTTGGGCAGAATAGGGGACCGAACACTGAAGCTTTCTTT.